Listed here are 20 T cell receptor beta chains from one sample, sequenced in a study of cytomegalovirus exposure and HLA in healthy donors. The PCR ran on 60 Vbeta and 13 Jbeta primers. Clones were sequenced by immunoSEQ multiplex PCR, and TCRdb holds only the in-frame ones, with some missing. The data contain some 89,000 clones, around 85% of them seen just once; the ten biggest clones take up 6.5% to 9%. Input material: PBMCs. The receptors come from a middle-aged man in good health and CMV-seropositive.

This clone showed up just a few times. The rearrangement joins TRBV7-8 to TRBJ1-4, with 8 bases matching TRBD1. This CDR3 spans 14 amino acids. Looked up from germline, CDR1 is SGHVS and CDR2 is FQNEAQ. With 1 base clipped from V and 8 bases from J, the junction kept 3 bases outside the gene matches. In DNA form, the CDR3 reads TGTGCCAGCAGCTTAGGGACAGGGCGAGAAAAACTGTTTTTT. Translation gives CASSLGTGREKLFF.

This clone was observed a single time. The rearrangement joins TRBV11-3 to TRBJ2-1; 9 bases align to TRBD2. Trimming cost V 0 bases and J 7 bases; bases outside gene matches: 4. Germline V lookup: CDR1 SGHNT, CDR2 YENEEA. The CDR3 is made up of 15 amino acids. The CDR3 loop reads CASSLDSSGTNEQFF. In DNA form, the CDR3 reads TGTGCCAGCAGCTTAGATTCTAGCGGGACAAATGAGCAGTTCTTC.

The chain has TRBV30 and TRBJ2-3, with D maybe TRBD2 (6 bases). Between the trimmed V and J ends, which lost 2 bases and 7 bases, there was a span of 16 bases. There are 14 residues in the CDR3. Germline lookup yields CDR1 GTSNPN and CDR2 SVGIG (reference sequence). The CDR3 coding sequence is TGTGCCTGGAGTCTCGAGCGGGCCCGAAATACGCAGTATTTT. Translating gives CAWSLERARNTQYF.

V usage is TRBV7-9 and J usage is TRBJ2-7; D is undetermined. V gave up 2 bases and J gave up 5 bases, with 4 bases separating them. Germline CDR1 is SEHNR and CDR2 is FQNEAQ (reference sequence). This CDR3 is 11 amino acids long. The CDR3 DNA sequence: TGTGCCAGCAGCTTACTACACGAGCAGTACTTC. Translated, it gives CASSLLHEQYF.

This sequence joins TRBV6-5 and TRBJ2-7; tentatively, D is TRBD1 (6 bases). V was shortened by 5 bases and J by 6 bases, with 14 bases between the two germline ends. The CDR3 totals 13 residues. CDR1 MNHEY and CDR2 SVGAGI come from the germline V gene. CDR3 protein: CASSQQGRGEQYF. The CDR3 DNA reads as TGTGCCAGCAGTCAACAGGGAAGGGGCGAGCAGTACTTC.

This CDR3 is CASSVGGSYNEQFF. DNA of the CDR3: TGCGCCAGCAGTGTAGGCGGCAGTTACAATGAGCAGTTCTTC. This sequence joins TRBV10-1 and TRBJ2-1, with D unresolved. Germline V gives CDR1 WNHNN, CDR2 SYGVQD (reference sequence). The CDR3 contains 14 residues. Trimming left V 4 bases short and J 4 bases short, with 11 bases between.

This clone was detected only a few times. V usage is TRBV6-5 and J usage is TRBJ1-1; a weak D match, TRBD1 (6 bases). The germline CDR1 and CDR2 sequences are MNHEY and SVGAGI. The CDR3 is made up of 13 amino acids. V was clipped by 6 bases and J by 3 bases, with 11 bases between them. The CDR3 loop reads CASSPHRDTEAFF. The CDR3 region has the DNA TGTGCCAGCAGCCCCCACAGGGACACTGAAGCTTTCTTT.

The V and J genes are TRBV5-1 and TRBJ2-1; the match to TRBD2 covers 8 bases. J was trimmed by 6 bases and V by 3 bases; bases with no gene match: 8. The length of the CDR3 is 15 residues. In germline, CDR1 is SGHRS, CDR2 YFSETQ. CDR3 residues: CASSSGLAGSNEQFF. The DNA for the CDR3 is TGCGCCAGCAGCTCCGGACTAGCTGGGTCCAATGAGCAGTTCTTC.

In this sample, this clone turned up once. The chain uses TRBV18 and TRBJ1-2, with D possibly being TRBD1 (6 bases). CDR1 is KGHSH, CDR2 LQKENI, per germline. The CDR3 extends over 16 amino acids. V lost 0 bases to trimming and J lost 8 bases, with 19 bases between them. CDR3 in amino acids: CASSPPGGRSPRGYTF. The CDR3 region has the DNA TGTGCCAGCTCACCACCAGGGGGACGGTCACCGAGAGGCTACACCTTC.

V usage is TRBV18 and J usage is TRBJ1-1; 7 nucleotides align to TRBD1. The V segment lost 4 bases and the J segment 3 bases; nucleotides outside the gene matches: 8. Germline V gene sequence: CDR1 KGHSH, CDR2 LQKENI. CDR3 length: 15 residues. The CDR3 is CASSHGRGRDTEAFF. The CDR3 coding sequence is TGTGCCAGCTCACACGGGAGGGGGCGCGACACTGAAGCTTTCTTT. The complete variable domain, with remaining parts taken from reference TRBV18 and TRBJ1-1, reads NAGVMQNPRHLVRRRGQEARLRCSPMKGHSHVYWYRQLPEEGLKFMVYLQKENIIDESGMPKERFSAEFPKEGPSILRIQQVVRGDSAAYFCASSHGRGRDTEAFFGQGTRLTVV.

The rearrangement joins TRBV5-1 to TRBJ2-1; TRBD2 is a possible D gene (5 bases). Looked up from germline, CDR1 is SGHRS and CDR2 is YFSETQ. The CDR3 sequence is 15 residues long. Trimming removed 4 bases from V and 0 bases from J, with 11 bases in between. CDR3 sequence (DNA): TGCGCCAGCAGCGGGAGCGGCAGCTCCTACAATGAGCAGTTCTTC. Its translation is CASSGSGSSYNEQFF.

This sequence joins TRBV20-1 and TRBJ2-1; possible D gene TRBD1, 6 bases. The CDR3 is 11 residues long. Germline CDR1 DFQATT, CDR2 SNEGSKA (reference sequence). Trimming left V 3 bases short and J 6 bases short, with 6 bases between. CDR3 sequence reads: CSARGANEQFF. In DNA form, the CDR3 reads TGCAGTGCTAGGGGGGCCAATGAGCAGTTCTTC.

The chain couples TRBV11-2 to TRBJ2-2, with a tentative D call TRBD2 (6 bases). Deletions cut 3 bases from V and 2 bases from J, with 16 bases between. Germline V gene data show CDR1 as SGHAT and CDR2 as FQNNGV. The CDR3 extends over 17 amino acids. CDR3 in amino acids: CASSFWGWRDNTGELFF. Written as DNA, the CDR3 is TGTGCCAGCAGCTTCTGGGGGTGGCGGGATAACACCGGGGAGCTGTTTTTT.

This rearrangement joins TRBV28 to TRBJ2-7; 8 nucleotides agree with TRBD1. The V segment lost 6 bases and the J segment 3 bases; nucleotides outside the gene matches: 4. In germline, CDR1 is MDHEN, CDR2 SYDVKM. This CDR3 is 13 amino acids long. The CDR3 DNA reads as TGTGCCAGCAGGGGACAGGCCCACTACGAGCAGTACTTC. Translating it yields CASRGQAHYEQYF.

The V and J genes are TRBV14 and TRBJ1-3; D call uncertain. The CDR3 has 16 residues. V was trimmed by 0 bases and J by 0 bases, leaving 9 bases between them. The germline V gene encodes CDR1 SGHDN and CDR2 FVKESK. The CDR3 here is CASSQEGGLSGNTIYF. The CDR3 DNA reads as TGTGCCAGCAGCCAAGAGGGAGGACTCTCTGGAAACACCATATATTTT.

This chain joins TRBV9 and TRBJ2-1; possibly TRBD2 for D (7 bases). The CDR3 extends over 13 amino acids. The germline gives CDR1 SGDLS, CDR2 YYNGEE. V lost 0 bases, J lost 10 bases, and 11 bases lay in between. The CDR3 here is CASSVGGGQEQFF. Here the CDR3 DNA reads TGTGCCAGCAGCGTAGGGGGGGGCCAGGAGCAGTTCTTC.

The chain carries TRBV5-6 and TRBJ2-2, with 10 nucleotides matching TRBD2. The CDR3 spans 17 residues. V shed 1 base and J 7 bases; nucleotides not matched to a gene: 10. The germline CDR1 and CDR2 sequences are SGHDT and YYEEEE. CDR3 in DNA: TGTGCCAGCAGCTTGTATCGTCTAGCGGGAGAAGGCGGGGAGCTGTTTTTT. It codes for CASSLYRLAGEGGELFF.

This clone has a single count. The CDR3 reads CASNRVVEKLFF. The CDR3 nucleotides are TGTGCCAGCAACAGGGTCGTTGAAAAACTGTTTTTT. The chain joins TRBV2 to TRBJ1-4, with D possibly matching TRBD1 (6 bases). V lost 7 bases, J lost 7 bases, and 10 bases lay in between. The CDR3 length is 12 residues. CDR1 is SNHLY, CDR2 FYNNEI, per germline.

The chain couples TRBV19 to TRBJ2-7; TRBD2 matches 9 bases. The CDR3 loop spans 15 amino acids. The ends lost 3 bases at V and 1 base at J; junction bases unmatched: 4. Germline assignment: CDR1 LNHDA and CDR2 SQIVND (reference sequence). In DNA form, the CDR3 reads TGTGCCAGTAGTATTGGTAGCGGGAGTTCCTACGAGCAGTACTTC. Its protein product is CASSIGSGSSYEQYF. Variable domain in full (rest from reference TRBV19 and TRBJ2-7): DGGITQSPKYLFRKEGQNVTLSCEQNLNHDAMYWYRQDPGQGLRLIYYSQIVNDFQKGDIAEGYSVSREKKESFPLTVTSAQKNPTAFYLCASSIGSGSSYEQYFGPGTRLTVT.

This clone was counted a single time. The rearrangement uses TRBV11-2 and TRBJ2-7, with TRBD1 matching 7 bases. The CDR3 totals 15 residues. V lost 0 bases and J lost 2; bases outside the gene matches: 4. CDR1 is SGHAT, CDR2 FQNNGV, per germline. CDR3 DNA sequence: TGTGCCAGCAGCTTAGATAGACAGGGCGCCTACGAGCAGTACTTC. This gives the protein CASSLDRQGAYEQYF.